Below, 21 T cell receptor beta chains from the same sample are listed, as sequenced in a study of early T cells in non-severe SARS-CoV-2 infection. TCRdb called the 5' RACE reads again in MiXCR, with one record for every CDR3 protein. Among 65,000 to 75,000 distinct CDR3 sequences, 11% were seen once, and the ten largest hold about 3.8%. Source material: whole blood. The receptors stem from an adult who was a healthcare worker with PCR-confirmed SARS-CoV-2 infection or an uninfected control (not recorded which).

This clonotype was counted between two and nine times. V is TRBV9 and J is TRBJ1-2, with no clear D. Trimming left V 2 bases short and J 7 bases short, with 9 bases between. The germline V gene has CDR1 SGDLS and CDR2 YYNGEE. CDR3 length: 12 residues. The CDR3 sequence is CASSVAGVGYTF. The CDR3 DNA is TGTGCCAGCAGCGTGGCGGGCGTTGGCTACACCTTC.

The table lists this clonotype with many counts. CDR3 sequence: CASSQFNGGRETQYF. The CDR3 nucleotides read TGCGCCAGCAGTCAATTTAACGGGGGCAGGGAGACCCAGTACTTC. The chain is built from TRBV5-1 and TRBJ2-5; D might be TRBD1 or TRBD2, each matching 6 bases. The CDR3 spans 15 residues. Germline assignment: CDR1 SGHRS and CDR2 YFSETQ. V lost 5 bases to trimming and J lost 5 bases, with 19 bases between them.

This clonotype was observed many times. The gene calls are TRBV12-3 or TRBV12-4 and TRBJ2-3; 12 nucleotides line up with TRBD2. The V and J ends lost 6 bases and 6 bases, in that order; junction bases with no gene match: 10. This CDR3 contains 16 residues. CDR3 loop: CASSKRTSGKLDTQYF. In DNA form, the CDR3 reads TGTGCCAGCAGCAAGAGGACTAGCGGGAAATTGGATACGCAGTATTTT.

In the case of this clonotype: A much more abundant neighbour one base away suggests this may be a read error. This chain uses TRBV15 with TRBJ2-2; the match to TRBD1 covers 9 bases. The CDR3 covers 15 residues. From germline, CDR1 is LNHNV and CDR2 YYDKDF (reference sequence). The CDR3 loop reads CATRQGGLNAGELFF. CDR3 DNA sequence: TGTGCCACCCGACAGGGGGGACTGAACGCCGGGGAGCTGTTTTTT.

This clonotype was seen repeatedly, ten times or more. J is TRBJ1-4 and V is TRBV11-2; 9 bases are shared with TRBD1. From germline, CDR1 is SGHAT and CDR2 FQNNGV. The CDR3 loop spans 14 amino acids. Losses at the gene ends were 8 bases for V and 10 bases for J; bases not matched to a gene: 11. CDR3 region: CASSPGQGSRKLFF. The CDR3 DNA reads as TGTGCCAGCTCCCCGGGACAGGGCTCACGAAAACTGTTTTTT.

This clonotype has ten or more counts. This chain connects TRBV5-1 to TRBJ2-3; 15 nucleotides agree with TRBD2. CDR1 and CDR2 (germline): SGHRS, YFSETQ. The CDR3 covers 19 residues. The J segment lost 7 bases and the V segment lost 3 bases, leaving 15 bases of the junction unmatched. CDR3 residues: CASSSPGTSGGPPRNTQYF. The CDR3 DNA follows: TGCGCCAGCAGCTCGCCCGGGACTAGCGGGGGGCCCCCCCGAAATACGCAGTATTTT.

Written as DNA, the CDR3 is TGTGCCAGCAGTCGAACTCGGACCGAGCAGTACTTC. It is translated as CASSRTRTEQYF. The J gene is TRBJ2-7, the V gene TRBV14; D is ambiguous. Germline CDR1 reads SGHDN; CDR2 reads FVKESK. CDR3 size: 12 residues. V was trimmed by 6 bases and J by 6 bases, leaving 12 bases between them.

This clonotype was picked up many times. This chain connects TRBV6-5 to TRBJ1-5, with D perhaps TRBD1 (6 bases). Trimming left V 6 bases short and J 4 bases short, with 16 bases between. CDR3 length equals 15 residues. Germline V lookup: CDR1 MNHEY, CDR2 SVGAGI. The chain's CDR3 is CASRPIGQINQPQHF. DNA for the CDR3: TGTGCCAGCAGACCAATCGGACAGATAAATCAGCCCCAGCATTTT.

The sample holds many counts of this clonotype. J is TRBJ1-1 and V is TRBV5-6, with 11 nucleotides matching TRBD1. In germline, CDR1 is SGHDT, CDR2 YYEEEE. V lost 3 bases, J lost 4 bases, and 2 bases stayed unmatched. The CDR3 has 14 residues. The CDR3 reads CASSWGQGVTEAFF. CDR3 DNA: TGTGCCAGCAGCTGGGGACAGGGGGTCACTGAAGCTTTCTTT.

This clonotype was observed at least ten times. The V gene is TRBV29-1, the J gene TRBJ1-1; no clear D. This CDR3 spans 11 amino acids. Trimming pared 1 base from V and 2 bases from J, leaving 2 bases between. Germline V gives CDR1 SQVTM, CDR2 ANQGSEA. CDR3: CSVEVNTEAFF. The DNA of the CDR3 is TGCAGCGTTGAAGTTAACACTGAAGCTTTCTTT.

This clonotype was observed many times. The chain carries TRBV12-3 or TRBV12-4 and TRBJ2-3, with D perhaps matching TRBD2 (6 bases). Trimming left V 6 bases short and J 6 bases short, with 16 bases between. The CDR3 has 14 residues. In DNA form, the CDR3 reads TGTGCCAGCAGGCGCCGGGACGCGGGGGATACGCAGTATTTT. It encodes CASRRRDAGDTQYF.

This clonotype was observed a single time. V is TRBV12-3 or TRBV12-4 and J is TRBJ2-4; perhaps TRBD1 as D (6 bases). This CDR3 is built from 11 residues. V shed 6 bases and J shed 6 bases, with 6 bases lying between them. The CDR3: CASRGGNIQYF. CDR3 bases: TGTGCCAGCAGAGGGGGAAACATTCAGTACTTC.

This clonotype has at least ten counts. The chain is built from TRBV13 and TRBJ2-2; no reliable D call. The CDR3 is 14 amino acids. Germline V lookup: CDR1 PRHDT, CDR2 FYEKMQ (reference sequence). V was cut by 2 bases and J by 6 bases, with 10 bases left in between. The CDR3 coding sequence is TGTGCCAGCAGCTTATCAGCGCCTCCCGGGGAGCTGTTTTTT. Translated, it gives CASSLSAPPGELFF. Full variable domain (missing parts from reference TRBV13 and TRBJ2-2): AAGVIQSPRHLIKEKRETATLKCYPIPRHDTVYWYQQGPGQDPQFLISFYEKMQSDKGSIPDRFSAQQFSDYHSELNMSSLELGDSALYFCASSLSAPPGELFFGEGSRLTVL.

This clonotype has at least ten counts. The gene calls are TRBV10-1 and TRBJ2-4; D is ambiguous. This CDR3 comprises 14 residues. Looked up from germline, CDR1 is WNHNN and CDR2 is SYGVQD (reference sequence). The V gene lost 3 bases and the J gene lost 0 bases, with 6 bases spanning the gap. CDR3 DNA sequence: TGCGCCAGCAGTGAAAATCTAGCCAAAAACATTCAGTACTTC. This encodes CASSENLAKNIQYF.

This clonotype was recorded a few times. The chain uses TRBV27 and TRBJ2-7; a weak D match, TRBD2 (5 bases). Germline CDR1 reads MNHEY; CDR2 reads SMNVEV (reference sequence). The germline V and J ends were trimmed by 4 bases and 1 base, with 11 bases remaining between them. The CDR3 runs 14 residues. The CDR3 nucleotides are TGTGCCAGCAGTTATTCTAGAGGGTCCTACGAGCAGTACTTC. The encoded protein is CASSYSRGSYEQYF.

This clonotype was recorded many times. The chain couples TRBV12-3 or TRBV12-4 to TRBJ2-3, with 10 nucleotides matching TRBD1. The CDR3 covers 14 residues. V lost 5 bases to trimming and J lost 7 bases; unmatched junction nucleotides: 6. Here the CDR3 reads CASSPGTGVNTQYF. The CDR3, as DNA: TGTGCCAGCAGTCCCGGGACAGGGGTAAATACGCAGTATTTT.

This clonotype was counted ten times or more. The rearrangement links TRBV19 to TRBJ2-5; 8 nucleotides match TRBD1. J was trimmed by 4 bases and V by 4 bases; bases with no gene match: 17. The CDR3 covers 18 residues. The germline V gene encodes CDR1 LNHDA and CDR2 SQIVND (reference sequence). The CDR3 reads CASSTVPGQVGLGETQYF. For the CDR3, the DNA is TGTGCCAGTAGTACCGTCCCGGGACAGGTTGGGTTGGGAGAGACCCAGTACTTC.

This clonotype appeared once. This rearrangement joins TRBV29-1 to TRBJ2-2; D is unclear. The length of the CDR3 is 12 residues. Germline V gene sequence: CDR1 SQVTM, CDR2 ANQGSEA. Deletions cut 5 bases from V and 3 bases from J, with 7 bases between. The CDR3 sequence: CSVPRDTGELFF. CDR3 DNA sequence: TGCAGCGTTCCCCGGGACACCGGGGAGCTGTTTTTT.

This clonotype was seen a few times. This chain uses TRBV24-1 with TRBJ2-1, with 11 bases that match TRBD1. CDR1 and CDR2 from the germline V gene are KGHDR and SFDVKD. The CDR3 is made up of 15 amino acids. V was clipped by 7 bases and J by 8 bases; unmatched bases: 9. In nucleotides, the CDR3 is TGTGCCACCAGCTCCCGGGACAGGGGGTGGGATGAGCAGTTCTTC. This translates into CATSSRDRGWDEQFF.

This clonotype was observed a handful of times. V gene TRBV29-1 combines with J gene TRBJ1-3; D is undetermined. V was pared by 6 bases and J by 0 bases, with 9 bases between. The germline V gene encodes CDR1 SQVTM and CDR2 ANQGSEA. This CDR3 has 13 amino acids. In nucleotides, the CDR3 is TGCAGCGTGGGTGGGCACTCTGGAAACACCATATATTTT. This gives the protein CSVGGHSGNTIYF.

This clonotype was detected a few times. The V and J genes are TRBV12-3 or TRBV12-4 and TRBJ2-2; no definite D call. This CDR3 spans 13 amino acids. V dropped 8 bases and J dropped 0 bases, with 7 bases sitting between them. The CDR3: CASLSSNTGELFF. CDR3 nucleotides: TGTGCCAGCTTATCGTCGAACACCGGGGAGCTGTTTTTT.